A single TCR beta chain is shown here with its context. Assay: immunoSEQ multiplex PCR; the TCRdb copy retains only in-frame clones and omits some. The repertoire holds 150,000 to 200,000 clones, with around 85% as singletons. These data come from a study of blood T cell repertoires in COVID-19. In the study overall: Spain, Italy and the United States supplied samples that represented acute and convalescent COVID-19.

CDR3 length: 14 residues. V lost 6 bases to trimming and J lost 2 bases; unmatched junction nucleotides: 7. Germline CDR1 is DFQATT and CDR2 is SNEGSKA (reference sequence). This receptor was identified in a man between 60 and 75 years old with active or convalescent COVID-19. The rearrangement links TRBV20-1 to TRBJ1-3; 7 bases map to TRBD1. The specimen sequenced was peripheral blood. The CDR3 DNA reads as TGCAGTGCAAGTTCAGGGGGACCTGGAAACACCATATATTTT. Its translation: CSASSGGPGNTIYF.